These T cell receptor beta chains were read from a single sample in a study of CD4 and CD8 cells across lung adenocarcinoma regions. TCRdb re-called the PCR reads with MiXCR, one entry per CDR3 protein. The table lists approximately 2,200 distinct CDR3 sequences, roughly 50% of them singletons. Sequencing used CD4+ T cells from the center of a lung tumor. The receptor set was obtained from a female donor with lung adenocarcinoma. The CD4 and CD8 labels of this study may be unreliable. The CDR3 runs from the conserved cysteine through the conserved F or W. Each record gives: clone size, CDR3 length, J gene, D gene, V gene, CDR3 DNA, CDR3 protein. D genes are given only for firm matches. Size values are once, few and many counts, or a class for expanded clones, and some rows have none.

-	18	TRBJ1-1	-	TRBV7-3	TGTGCCAGCAGCTTACCCCATTCAATTTGGCGGGGAAAGACTGAAGCTTTCTTT	CASSLPHSIWRGKTEAFF
-	13	TRBJ2-2	TRBD1	TRBV27	TGTGCCAGCAGCCGGGACAGCACCGGGGAGCTGTTTTTT	CASSRDSTGELFF
few	11	TRBJ2-1	-	TRBV3-1	TGTGCCAGCAGCCAAGGAATTGAGCAGTTCTTC	CASSQGIEQFF
medium-sized	15	TRBJ2-3	TRBD2	TRBV6-1	TGTGCCAGCAGTGTGACTAGCGGGAGACCCGATACGCAGTATTTT	CASSVTSGRPDTQYF
once	14	TRBJ2-5	-	TRBV12-3/TRBV12-4	TGTGCCAGCAGTTTACCGGACAGCCAAGAGACCCAGTACTTC	CASSLPDSQETQYF
few	15	TRBJ2-6	-	TRBV6-1	TGTGCCAGCAGCACGACCTCCTCTGGGGCCAACGTCCTGACTTTC	CASSTTSSGANVLTF
few	13	TRBJ2-1	-	TRBV6-5	TGTGCCAGCAGTTACCAAGGGACTTCTGAGCAGTTCTTC	CASSYQGTSEQFF
-	15	TRBJ2-4	-	TRBV6-4	TGTGCCAGCCTGTTTAGGTGGGGAGACGAAAACACCCAGTACTTC	CASLFRWGDENTQYF
-	13	TRBJ2-7	-	TRBV10-1	TGCGCCAGCTCACGGGACAACTTGGGCGAGCAGTACTTC	CASSRDNLGEQYF
medium-sized	17	TRBJ2-4	-	TRBV6-5	TGTGCCAGCAGTTACGACAGTTTTGATGTAGCCAAAAACATTCAGTACTTC	CASSYDSFDVAKNIQYF
few	13	TRBJ2-7	-	TRBV27	TGTGCCAGCAGAGGGCCGGGTTCCTACGAGCAGTACTTC	CASRGPGSYEQYF
-	17	TRBJ2-3	-	TRBV7-9	TGTGCCAGCAGCCTCGGGACCCGGGATTCTAGCACAGATACGCAGTATTTT	CASSLGTRDSSTDTQYF
-	15	TRBJ2-4	TRBD1	TRBV10-1	TGCGCCAGGGGTGTCGGGGACAGTGGACAAGAGACCCAGTATTTC	CARGVGDSGQETQYF
-	17	TRBJ2-1	TRBD2	TRBV4-1	TGCGCCAGCAGCCCCCCCTGGGGTAGCGGGAGTGACAATGAGCAGTTCTTC	CASSPPWGSGSDNEQFF
few	11	TRBJ2-1	-	TRBV27	TGTGCCAGCAGTTTCGGGTATTGGCAGTTCTTC	CASSFGYWQFF
-	14	TRBJ2-7	-	TRBV6-1	TGTGCCAGCAGTGACGCAGCTTATCTCTACGAGCAGTACTTC	CASSDAAYLYEQYF
few	13	TRBJ1-2	-	TRBV28	TGTGCCAGCAAGCCGGGGGGACCCTATGGCTACACCTTC	CASKPGGPYGYTF
medium-sized	15	TRBJ2-5	TRBD1	TRBV6-5	TGTGCCAGCAGTTACCTGGGACAGTCCATGGAGACCCAGTACTTC	CASSYLGQSMETQYF
-	13	TRBJ2-3	-	TRBV6-5	TGTGCCAGCAGTTACGTTCCCGCAGATACGCAGTATTTT	CASSYVPADTQYF
-	14	TRBJ2-7	TRBD1	TRBV12-3/TRBV12-4	TGTGCCAGCAGTCCGACAGGGAGAATCTACGAGCAGTACTTC	CASSPTGRIYEQYF
few	15	TRBJ2-5	TRBD2	TRBV6-2/TRBV6-3	TGTGCCAGCAGTTACGGGTTAGCGGGGCAAGAGACCCAGTACTTC	CASSYGLAGQETQYF
once	15	TRBJ2-5	-	TRBV6-1	TGTGCCAGCAGTGTCGGCCCCCGGGACGCAGAGACGCAGTACTTC	CASSVGPRDAETQYF
large	15	TRBJ2-5	TRBD1	TRBV6-5	TGTGCCAGCAGTTTAGGACAGGGAGGCCAAGAGACCCAGTACTTC	CASSLGQGGQETQYF
-	18	TRBJ2-4	-	TRBV10-2	TGCGCCAGCAGTGAGTTCAGTGGGGGAGCGGGTCGCACAAATACGCAGTACTTC	CASSEFSGGAGRTNTQYF
few	15	TRBJ1-1	-	TRBV6-1	TGTGCCAGCAGTGAAAGTTGGGTCGGGACCACTGAAGCTTTCTTT	CASSESWVGTTEAFF
few	14	TRBJ1-5	-	TRBV6-1	TGTGCCAGCAGTGAAGATGGGGGCTGGCAGCCCCAGCATTTT	CASSEDGGWQPQHF
-	16	TRBJ2-7	TRBD2	TRBV7-6	TGTGCCAGCAGCTTAGCTATGGGGCTAGCGGAGTACGAGCAGTACTTC	CASSLAMGLAEYEQYF
-	15	TRBJ2-3	TRBD2	TRBV11-2	TGTGCCAGCAGCATTAGCGGGAGTAGCACAGATACGCAGTATTTT	CASSISGSSTDTQYF
large	15	TRBJ2-1	-	TRBV27	TGTGCCAGCAGCCCCACGTGGCTGGCTAACAATGAGCAGTTCTTC	CASSPTWLANNEQFF
-	14	TRBJ1-1	-	TRBV6-1	TGTGCCAGCTGGGCCAGGGGTCTTATCACTGAAGCTTTCTTT	CASWARGLITEAFF
-	16	TRBJ2-3	TRBD2	TRBV10-1	TGCGCCAGCAGTGAATCGGGTAGCGGGGCCAAAAATATGCAGTATTTC	CASSESGSGAKNMQYF
-	15	TRBJ2-1	-	TRBV7-3	TGTGCCAGCAGCTTAAACGGGAGACCCTACAATGAGCAGTTCTTC	CASSLNGRPYNEQFF
medium-sized	20	TRBJ2-1	TRBD2	TRBV27	TGTGCCAGCAGTTCGACCAAAGGGACTAGCGGGCGTAGCTCCTACAATGAGCAGTTCTTC	CASSSTKGTSGRSSYNEQFF
-	14	TRBJ2-5	TRBD2	TRBV12-3/TRBV12-4	TGTGCCAGCCGAACTAGCGGGGGGGCGGAGACCCAGTACTTC	CASRTSGGAETQYF
-	15	TRBJ2-5	-	TRBV10-1	TGCGCCAGCCCCGTTGATGGGAGGAACCAAGAGACCCAGTACTTC	CASPVDGRNQETQYF
-	13	TRBJ1-6	-	TRBV6-1	TGTGCCAGCACCGGACAAAATAATTCACCCCTCCACTTT	CASTGQNNSPLHF
medium-sized	15	TRBJ1-4	-	TRBV6-1	TGTGCCAGCAGCGAGAACAGGGCCGAGAGTGAAAAACTGTTTTTT	CASSENRAESEKLFF
-	14	TRBJ2-5	-	TRBV27	TGTGCCAGCAGCCCATGGGAGCCCAAAGAGACCCAGTACTTC	CASSPWEPKETQYF
-	14	TRBJ2-5	-	TRBV6-5	TGTGCCAGCAGTTACGGCCTAGGACAAGAGACCCAGTACTTC	CASSYGLGQETQYF
-	14	TRBJ2-2	TRBD1	TRBV27	TGTGCCAGCAGACAGGGGCTGGTTACCGGGGAGCTGTTTTTT	CASRQGLVTGELFF
-	16	TRBJ2-7	TRBD2	TRBV6-1	TGTGCCAGCAGGCCTCTTCTTTTTAGCGGGTCCTACGAGCAGTACTTC	CASRPLLFSGSYEQYF
-	20	TRBJ2-4	TRBD2	TRBV28	TGTGCCAGCAGCTATGGACTAGCGGGAAAAATAGGTCCAGCCAAAAACATTCAGTACTTC	CASSYGLAGKIGPAKNIQYF
-	14	TRBJ1-1	-	TRBV9	TGTGCCAGCAGCCAGAGCCAAGGGGGCACTGAAGCTTTCTTT	CASSQSQGGTEAFF
-	14	TRBJ2-7	-	TRBV6-1	TGTGCCAACTCAAGGGCTAAGGCCTACAATGAGCAGTACTTC	CANSRAKAYNEQYF
few	12	TRBJ2-7	TRBD1	TRBV27	TGTGCCAGCAGCGGACAGGGCAGCGAGCAGTACTTC	CASSGQGSEQYF
-	13	TRBJ2-7	TRBD1	TRBV6-1	TGTGCCAGCTCTCGAGACAGGGCCTACGAGCAGTACTTC	CASSRDRAYEQYF